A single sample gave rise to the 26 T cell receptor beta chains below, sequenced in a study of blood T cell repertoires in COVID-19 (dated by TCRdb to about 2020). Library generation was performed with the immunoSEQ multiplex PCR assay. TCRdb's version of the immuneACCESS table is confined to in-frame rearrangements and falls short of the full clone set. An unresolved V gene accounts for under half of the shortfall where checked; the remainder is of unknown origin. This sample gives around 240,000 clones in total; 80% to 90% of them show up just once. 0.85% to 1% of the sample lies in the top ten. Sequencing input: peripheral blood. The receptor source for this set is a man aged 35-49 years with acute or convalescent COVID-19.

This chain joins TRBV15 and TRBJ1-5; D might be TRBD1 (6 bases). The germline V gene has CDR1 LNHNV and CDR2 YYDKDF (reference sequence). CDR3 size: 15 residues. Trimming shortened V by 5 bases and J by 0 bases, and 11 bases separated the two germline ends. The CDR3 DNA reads TGTGCCACCAGCCTACAGGGCTATAGCAATCAGCCCCAGCATTTT. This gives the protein CATSLQGYSNQPQHF.

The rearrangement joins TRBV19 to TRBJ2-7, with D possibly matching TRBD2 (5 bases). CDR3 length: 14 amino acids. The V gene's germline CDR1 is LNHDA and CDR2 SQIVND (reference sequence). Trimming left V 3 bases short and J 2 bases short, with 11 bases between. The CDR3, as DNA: TGTGCCAGTAGTATCGCCACGGGGACCTACGAGCAGTACTTC. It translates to CASSIATGTYEQYF.

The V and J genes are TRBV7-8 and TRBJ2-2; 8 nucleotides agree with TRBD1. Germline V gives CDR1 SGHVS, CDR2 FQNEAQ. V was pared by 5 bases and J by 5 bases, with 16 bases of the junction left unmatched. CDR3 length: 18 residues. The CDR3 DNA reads TGTGCCAGCAGCCCCCCGTTTCGGCAGGGGGCCGGAACCGGGGAGCTGTTTTTT. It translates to CASSPPFRQGAGTGELFF.

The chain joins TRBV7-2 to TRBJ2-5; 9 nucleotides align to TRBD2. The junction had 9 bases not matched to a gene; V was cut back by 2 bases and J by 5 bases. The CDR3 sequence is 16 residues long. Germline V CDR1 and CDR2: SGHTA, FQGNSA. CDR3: CASSLSRGGAGETQYF. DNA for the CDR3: TGTGCCAGCAGCTTAAGTCGCGGGGGGGCCGGGGAGACCCAGTACTTC. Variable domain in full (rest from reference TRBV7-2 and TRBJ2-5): GAGVSQSPSNKVTEKGKDVELRCDPISGHTALYWYRQSLGQGLEFLIYFQGNSAPDKSGLPSDRFSAERTGGSVSTLTIQRTQQEDSAVYLCASSLSRGGAGETQYFGPGTRLLVL.

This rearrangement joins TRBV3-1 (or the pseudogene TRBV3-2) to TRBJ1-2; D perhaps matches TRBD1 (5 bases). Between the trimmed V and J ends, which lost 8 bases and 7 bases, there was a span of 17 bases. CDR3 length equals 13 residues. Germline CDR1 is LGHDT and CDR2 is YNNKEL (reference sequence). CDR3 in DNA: TGTGCCAGCTACGCAGGGTTGGGTCTTGGCTACACCTTC. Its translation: CASYAGLGLGYTF.

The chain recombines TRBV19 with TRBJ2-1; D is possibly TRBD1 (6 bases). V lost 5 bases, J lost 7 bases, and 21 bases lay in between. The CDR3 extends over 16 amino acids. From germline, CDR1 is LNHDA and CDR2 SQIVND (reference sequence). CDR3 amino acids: CASSPTGAGAYNEQFF. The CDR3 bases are TGTGCCAGTAGTCCGACCGGGGCAGGGGCGTATAATGAGCAGTTCTTC.

The CDR3 region has the DNA TGTGCCACCAGTGACACTGGGACAGGGCGTGACGAGCAGTACTTC. Amino acids: CATSDTGTGRDEQYF. This chain links TRBV24-1 with TRBJ2-7; TRBD1 aligns across 9 bases. The CDR3 sequence is 15 residues long. V shed 4 bases, J shed 5 bases, and the junction held 8 bases outside the gene matches. Germline V CDR1 and CDR2: KGHDR, SFDVKD.

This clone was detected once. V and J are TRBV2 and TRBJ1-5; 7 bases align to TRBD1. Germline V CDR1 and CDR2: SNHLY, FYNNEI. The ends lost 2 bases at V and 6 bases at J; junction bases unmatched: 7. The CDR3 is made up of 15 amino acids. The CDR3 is CASSERDRVTQPQHF. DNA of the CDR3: TGTGCCAGCAGTGAAAGAGACAGGGTGACTCAGCCCCAGCATTTT.

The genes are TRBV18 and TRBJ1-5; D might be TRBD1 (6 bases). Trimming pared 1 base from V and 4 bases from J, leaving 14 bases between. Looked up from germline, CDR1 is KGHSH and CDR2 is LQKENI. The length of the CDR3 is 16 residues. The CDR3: CASSPQIGGSNQPQHF. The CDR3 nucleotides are TGTGCCAGCTCACCACAGATAGGGGGTTCTAATCAGCCCCAGCATTTT.

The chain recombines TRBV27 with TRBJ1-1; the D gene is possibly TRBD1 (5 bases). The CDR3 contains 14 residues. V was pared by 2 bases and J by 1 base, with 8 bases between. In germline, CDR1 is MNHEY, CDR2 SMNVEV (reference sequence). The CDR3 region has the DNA TGTGCCAGCAGTTTAAGACAGTGGAACACTGAAGCTTTCTTT. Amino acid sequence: CASSLRQWNTEAFF.

CDR3 nucleotides: TGTGCCAGCTCACCGTCGGCGGGGCCCTACGAGCAGTACTTC. Residues: CASSPSAGPYEQYF. The chain couples TRBV18 to TRBJ2-7, with D perhaps TRBD2 (6 bases). The V gene's germline CDR1 is KGHSH and CDR2 LQKENI. The V and J ends lost 3 bases and 2 bases respectively, with 11 bases between them. The CDR3 spans 14 residues. The full variable domain, rest sourced from reference TRBV18 and TRBJ2-7, is NAGVMQNPRHLVRRRGQEARLRCSPMKGHSHVYWYRQLPEEGLKFMVYLQKENIIDESGMPKERFSAEFPKEGPSILRIQQVVRGDSAAYFCASSPSAGPYEQYFGPGTRLTVT.

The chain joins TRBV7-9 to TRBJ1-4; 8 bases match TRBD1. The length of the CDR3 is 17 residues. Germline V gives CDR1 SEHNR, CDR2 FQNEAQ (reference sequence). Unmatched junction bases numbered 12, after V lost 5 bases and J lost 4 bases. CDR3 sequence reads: CASSLVQGAPHNEKLFF. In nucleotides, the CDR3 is TGTGCCAGCAGCCTTGTCCAGGGGGCCCCCCATAATGAAAAACTGTTTTTT.

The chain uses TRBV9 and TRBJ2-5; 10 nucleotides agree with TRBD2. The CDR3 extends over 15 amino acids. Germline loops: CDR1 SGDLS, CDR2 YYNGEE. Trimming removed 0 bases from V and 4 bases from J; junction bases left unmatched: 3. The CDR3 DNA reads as TGTGCCAGCAGCGTAGGGCTAGCGGGGGTAGAGACCCAGTACTTC. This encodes CASSVGLAGVETQYF. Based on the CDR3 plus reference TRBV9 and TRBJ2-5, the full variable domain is DSGVTQTPKHLITATGQRVTLRCSPRSGDLSVYWYQQSLDQGLQFLIQYYNGEERAKGNILERFSAQQFPDLHSELNLSSLELGDSALYFCASSVGLAGVETQYFGPGTRLLVL.

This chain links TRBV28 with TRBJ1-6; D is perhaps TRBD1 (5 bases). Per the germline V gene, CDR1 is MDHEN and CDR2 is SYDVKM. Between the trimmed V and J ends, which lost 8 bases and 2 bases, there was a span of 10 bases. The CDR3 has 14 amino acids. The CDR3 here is CASLATAYNSPLHF. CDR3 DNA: TGTGCCAGCCTTGCGACAGCCTATAATTCACCCCTCCACTTT. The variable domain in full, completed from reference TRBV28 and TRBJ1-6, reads DVKVTQSSRYLVKRTGEKVFLECVQDMDHENMFWYRQDPGLGLRLIYFSYDVKMKEKGDIPEGYSVSREKKERFSLILESASTNQTSMYLCASLATAYNSPLHFGNGTRLTVT.

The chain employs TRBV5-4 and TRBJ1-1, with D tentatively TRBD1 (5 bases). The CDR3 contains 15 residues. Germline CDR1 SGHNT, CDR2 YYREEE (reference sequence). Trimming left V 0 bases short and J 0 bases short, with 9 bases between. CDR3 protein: CASSLGQSMNTEAFF. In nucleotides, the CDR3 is TGTGCCAGCAGCTTGGGACAGAGCATGAACACTGAAGCTTTCTTT.

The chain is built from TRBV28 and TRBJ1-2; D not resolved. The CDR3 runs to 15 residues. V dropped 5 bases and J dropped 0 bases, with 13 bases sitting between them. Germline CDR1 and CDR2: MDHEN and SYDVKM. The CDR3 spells CASSIWGGANYGYTF. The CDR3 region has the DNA TGTGCCAGCAGTATCTGGGGAGGCGCTAACTATGGCTACACCTTC.

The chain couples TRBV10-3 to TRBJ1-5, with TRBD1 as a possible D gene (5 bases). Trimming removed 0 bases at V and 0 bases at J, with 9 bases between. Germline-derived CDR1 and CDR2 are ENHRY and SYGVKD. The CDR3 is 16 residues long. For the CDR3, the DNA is TGTGCCATCAGTGAGTCGACAGCGAATAGCAATCAGCCCCAGCATTTT. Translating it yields CAISESTANSNQPQHF.

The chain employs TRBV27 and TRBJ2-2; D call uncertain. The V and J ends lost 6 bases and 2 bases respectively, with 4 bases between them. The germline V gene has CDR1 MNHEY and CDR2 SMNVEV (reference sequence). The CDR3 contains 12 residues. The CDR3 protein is CASRRNTGELFF. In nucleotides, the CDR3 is TGTGCCAGCAGGAGAAACACCGGGGAGCTGTTTTTT.

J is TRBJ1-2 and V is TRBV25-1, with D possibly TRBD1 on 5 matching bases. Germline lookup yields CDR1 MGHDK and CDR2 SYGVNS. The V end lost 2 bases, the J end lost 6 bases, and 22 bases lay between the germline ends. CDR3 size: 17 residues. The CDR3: CASSEGFFRDGRNGYTF. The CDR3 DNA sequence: TGTGCCAGCAGTGAAGGATTCTTCAGGGACGGGAGAAATGGCTACACCTTC.

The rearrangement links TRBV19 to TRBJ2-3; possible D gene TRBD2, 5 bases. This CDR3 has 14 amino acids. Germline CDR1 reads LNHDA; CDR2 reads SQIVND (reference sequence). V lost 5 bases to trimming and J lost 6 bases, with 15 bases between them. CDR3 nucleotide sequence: TGTGCCAGTAGTCCTGAGGGTCCGGGGGATACGCAGTATTTT. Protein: CASSPEGPGDTQYF.

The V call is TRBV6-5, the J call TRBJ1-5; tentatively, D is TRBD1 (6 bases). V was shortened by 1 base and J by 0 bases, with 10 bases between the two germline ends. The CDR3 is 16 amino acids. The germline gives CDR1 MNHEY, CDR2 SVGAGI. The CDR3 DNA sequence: TGTGCCAGCAGTTACTATATAGGGGGTAGCAATCAGCCCCAGCATTTT. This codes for CASSYYIGGSNQPQHF.

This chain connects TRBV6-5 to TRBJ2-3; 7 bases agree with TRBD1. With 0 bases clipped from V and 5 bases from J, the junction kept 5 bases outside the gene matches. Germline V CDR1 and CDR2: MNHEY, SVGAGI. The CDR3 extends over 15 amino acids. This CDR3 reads CASSYSRTGIDTQYF. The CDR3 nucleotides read TGTGCCAGCAGTTACTCGAGGACAGGTATAGATACGCAGTATTTT.

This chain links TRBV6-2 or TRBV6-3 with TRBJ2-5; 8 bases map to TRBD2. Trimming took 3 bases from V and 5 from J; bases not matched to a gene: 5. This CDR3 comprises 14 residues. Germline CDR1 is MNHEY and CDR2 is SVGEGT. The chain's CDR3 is CASSYTGGPETQYF. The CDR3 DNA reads TGTGCCAGCAGTTATACGGGGGGGCCGGAGACCCAGTACTTC.

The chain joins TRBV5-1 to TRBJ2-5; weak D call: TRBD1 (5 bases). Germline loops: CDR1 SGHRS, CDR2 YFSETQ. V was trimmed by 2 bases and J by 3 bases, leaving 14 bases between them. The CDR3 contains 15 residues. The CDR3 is CASSLWSGREETQYF. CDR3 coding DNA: TGCGCCAGCAGCTTATGGTCAGGGCGCGAAGAGACCCAGTACTTC.

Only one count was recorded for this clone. CDR3: CASSLSVDTQYF. The CDR3 DNA sequence: TGTGCCAGCAGCTTATCCGTAGATACGCAGTATTTT. V usage is TRBV5-4 and J usage is TRBJ2-3; no reliable D call. Looked up from germline, CDR1 is SGHNT and CDR2 is YYREEE (reference sequence). Trimming removed 2 bases from V and 5 bases from J, with 6 bases in between. The CDR3 covers 12 residues. The whole variable domain, filled in from reference TRBV5-4 and TRBJ2-3, reads ETGVTQSPTHLIKTRGQQVTLRCSSQSGHNTVSWYQQALGQGPQFIFQYYREEENGRGNFPPRFSGLQFPNYSSELNVNALELDDSALYLCASSLSVDTQYFGPGTRLTVL.

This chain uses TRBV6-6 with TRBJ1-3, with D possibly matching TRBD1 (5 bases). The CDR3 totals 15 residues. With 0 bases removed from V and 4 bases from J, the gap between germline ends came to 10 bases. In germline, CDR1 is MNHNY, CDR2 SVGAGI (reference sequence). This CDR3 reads CASSYSQGAGNTIYF. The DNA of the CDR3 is TGTGCCAGCAGTTACTCTCAGGGCGCAGGAAACACCATATATTTT.